The 20 T cell receptor beta chains below all came from one sample that was sequenced in a study of T-cell memory formation after mild COVID-19. In TCRdb, the 5' RACE reads were re-called with MiXCR into one record per CDR3 protein. The sample has 350,000 or so distinct CDR3 sequences; 20% to 25% are singletons. The sequencing input was PBMCs or a T cell subset sorted from them (not recorded which). These receptors originate from a man younger than 35 who had mild COVID-19 (a few samples of this study predate the infection). Cell type and time point are not known.

The sample holds many counts of this clonotype. The chain has TRBV7-2 and TRBJ2-1, with unresolved D. V was clipped by 3 bases and J by 5 bases, with 5 bases between them. Germline assignment: CDR1 SGHTA and CDR2 FQGNSA. The CDR3 is 12 amino acids. The CDR3 region has the DNA TGTGCCAGCAGCTTGTTCAACAATGAGCAGTTCTTC. Translation gives CASSLFNNEQFF.

This rearrangement joins TRBV23-1 to TRBJ2-1, with a weak D call TRBD2 (7 bases). Being an ORF, TRBV23-1 has a function that is uncertain. The germline V and J ends were trimmed by 4 bases and 2 bases, with 21 bases remaining between them. The length of the CDR3 is 18 residues. The CDR3 region has the DNA TGCGCCAGCAGTCTCCACCTAGGGGGGGGAAGCCCCTACAATGAGCAGTTCTTC. Its protein is CASSLHLGGGSPYNEQFF.

The gene calls are TRBV7-2 and TRBJ2-3; 9 nucleotides align to TRBD2. V shed 3 bases and J 0 bases; nucleotides not matched to a gene: 7. Germline V lookup: CDR1 SGHTA, CDR2 FQGNSA. This CDR3 region has 17 residues. CDR3 in DNA: TGTGCCAGCAGCTTTAGGCTAGCGGGGACCAGCACAGATACGCAGTATTTT. This encodes CASSFRLAGTSTDTQYF.

This clonotype came up once. V and J are TRBV7-2 and TRBJ2-2; 7 bases align to TRBD2. The CDR3 is 15 residues long. V was clipped by 5 bases and J by 6 bases; unmatched bases: 9. Germline V gene lookup returns CDR1 SGHTA and CDR2 FQGNSA. Here the CDR3 reads CASSLNLGGAGELFF. As DNA, the CDR3 is TGTGCCAGCAGCCTTAACCTGGGAGGGGCCGGGGAGCTGTTTTTT.

This clonotype has just a few counts. The V gene is TRBV5-1, the J gene TRBJ2-1, with 9 bases matching TRBD2. This CDR3 comprises 15 residues. Germline CDR1 SGHRS, CDR2 YFSETQ. The trim removed 4 bases at V and 8 bases at J, leaving 10 bases unmatched. The CDR3 DNA reads as TGCGCCAGCAGCATGGAGCGGACTAGCGCCGATGAGCAGTTCTTC. Its protein product is CASSMERTSADEQFF.

This sequence joins TRBV7-2 and TRBJ2-7; D gene unclear. V was pared by 3 bases and J by 6 bases, with 9 bases between. CDR3 length equals 12 residues. CDR1 is SGHTA and CDR2 is FQGNSA in the germline V gene. As DNA, the CDR3 is TGTGCCAGCAGCTTTGTTGCAGCCGAGCAGTACTTC. The encoded protein is CASSFVAAEQYF. Variable domain in full (rest from reference TRBV7-2 and TRBJ2-7): GAGVSQSPSNKVTEKGKDVELRCDPISGHTALYWYRQSLGQGLEFLIYFQGNSAPDKSGLPSDRFSAERTGGSVSTLTIQRTQQEDSAVYLCASSFVAAEQYFGPGTRLTVT.

The chain is built from TRBV29-1 and TRBJ2-5; TRBD2 is a possible D gene (5 bases). The CDR3 is 14 residues long. Germline CDR1 SQVTM, CDR2 ANQGSEA. Trimming removed 6 bases at V and 7 bases at J, with 21 bases between. CDR3 sequence (DNA): TGCAGCGTCCTGATCAGCGAGGGTATTGGGACCCAGTACTTC. Its translation: CSVLISEGIGTQYF.

J is TRBJ1-1 and V is TRBV20-1; D is uncertain. The CDR3 extends over 14 amino acids. Germline-derived CDR1 and CDR2 are DFQATT and SNEGSKA (reference sequence). V lost 5 bases to trimming and J lost 10 bases, with 23 bases between them. The CDR3 DNA reads as TGCAGTGCTCCTTTGACCCAAATCCCTGCCGGAGCTTTCTTT. Amino acids: CSAPLTQIPAGAFF.

This clonotype has just a few counts. The gene calls are TRBV3-1 and TRBJ2-7, with D perhaps matching TRBD2 (5 bases). The length of the CDR3 is 11 residues. With 8 bases removed from V and 9 bases from J, the gap between germline ends came to 14 bases. Germline lookup yields CDR1 LGHDT and CDR2 YNNKEL (reference sequence). CDR3 DNA: TGTGCCAGCGGGAACGGAGGAGCGCAGTACTTC. Encoded protein: CASGNGGAQYF.

The chain joins TRBV7-2 to TRBJ1-1; D gene ambiguous. Trimming removed 5 bases from V and 5 bases from J, with 9 bases in between. The CDR3 extends over 12 amino acids. CDR1 and CDR2 (germline): SGHTA, FQGNSA. The CDR3 spells CASSLSWTEAFF. CDR3 in DNA: TGTGCCAGCAGCCTCTCGTGGACTGAAGCTTTCTTT.

V and J are TRBV6-4 and TRBJ2-3; TRBD2 matches at 12 bases. The CDR3 is made up of 15 amino acids. From germline, CDR1 is MRHNA and CDR2 SNTAGT. Trimming cost V 6 bases and J 2 bases; bases outside gene matches: 3. The CDR3: CASRRLAGATDTQYF. The CDR3, as DNA: TGTGCCAGCAGAAGACTAGCGGGGGCCACAGATACGCAGTATTTT.

Many counts were recorded for this clonotype. The rearrangement links TRBV5-1 to TRBJ1-1; D gene unclear. Germline V CDR1 and CDR2: SGHRS, YFSETQ. The CDR3 totals 15 residues. Between the trimmed V and J ends, which lost 3 bases and 4 bases, there was a span of 16 bases. CDR3 in DNA: TGCGCCAGCAGCTCCTGGTCCTTGGGCTCCACTGAAGCTTTCTTT. This codes for CASSSWSLGSTEAFF. Full variable domain (rest looked up from reference TRBV5-1 and TRBJ1-1): KAGVTQTPRYLIKTRGQQVTLSCSPISGHRSVSWYQQTPGQGLQFLFEYFSETQRNKGNFPGRFSGRQFSNSRSEMNVSTLELGDSALYLCASSSWSLGSTEAFFGQGTRLTVV.

This clonotype was seen a handful of times. The V gene is TRBV20-1, the J gene TRBJ1-2; D gene ambiguous. The V end was cut by 1 base, the J end by 4 bases, with 7 bases between. The V gene's germline CDR1 is DFQATT and CDR2 SNEGSKA (reference sequence). The CDR3 has 12 amino acids. In nucleotides, the CDR3 is TGCAGTGCTAGAGGAGAAATCTATGGCTACACCTTC. Amino acid sequence: CSARGEIYGYTF.

This chain joins TRBV5-1 and TRBJ2-2; a possible D gene is TRBD2 (6 bases). V was clipped by 0 bases and J by 5 bases, with 11 bases between them. Germline assignment: CDR1 SGHRS and CDR2 YFSETQ. CDR3 length: 15 residues. The CDR3: CASSLGREATGELFF. Here the CDR3 DNA reads TGCGCCAGCAGCTTGGGCAGGGAGGCTACCGGGGAGCTGTTTTTT.

The gene calls are TRBV5-6 and TRBJ2-3, with TRBD1 identical over 7 bases. This CDR3 is built from 14 residues. CDR1 SGHDT and CDR2 YYEEEE come from the germline V gene. With V trimmed by 3 bases and J by 7 bases, 8 bases remained unmatched. DNA for the CDR3: TGTGCCAGCAGCTCGCCGACAGGGTCACATACGCAGTATTTT. Its translation: CASSSPTGSHTQYF.

The chain links TRBV5-1 to TRBJ2-1; the match to TRBD2 covers 7 bases. With V trimmed by 2 bases and J by 0 bases, 5 bases remained unmatched. The CDR3 is 16 amino acids. The V gene's germline CDR1 is SGHRS and CDR2 YFSETQ. The CDR3 bases are TGCGCCAGCAGCTTAGGCGGGGGTAGCTCCTACAATGAGCAGTTCTTC. It specifies CASSLGGGSSYNEQFF. The complete variable domain, with remaining parts taken from reference TRBV5-1 and TRBJ2-1, reads KAGVTQTPRYLIKTRGQQVTLSCSPISGHRSVSWYQQTPGQGLQFLFEYFSETQRNKGNFPGRFSGRQFSNSRSEMNVSTLELGDSALYLCASSLGGGSSYNEQFFGPGTRLTVL.

The chain carries TRBV15 and TRBJ1-5, with D perhaps TRBD1 (6 bases). CDR3 size: 15 residues. Trimming removed 3 bases from V and 7 bases from J, with 16 bases in between. Per the germline V gene, CDR1 is LNHNV and CDR2 is YYDKDF (reference sequence). The CDR3 region has the DNA TGTGCCACCAGCAGCCACGTCGGACAGTCCCAGCCCCAGCATTTT. This translates into CATSSHVGQSQPQHF.

This clonotype was recorded a few times. The V gene is TRBV5-1, the J gene TRBJ2-1; D tentatively fits TRBD1 or TRBD2 (7 bases each). The V and J ends lost 3 bases and 8 bases respectively, with 12 bases between them. CDR1 SGHRS and CDR2 YFSETQ come from the germline V gene. This CDR3 spans 13 amino acids. The CDR3 sequence: CASSSTGRDEQFF. The CDR3 coding sequence is TGCGCCAGCAGCTCGACAGGGAGGGATGAGCAGTTCTTC.

V and J are TRBV4-3 and TRBJ1-2; 9 bases agree with TRBD1. The junction had 11 bases not matched to a gene; V was cut back by 2 bases and J by 4 bases. This CDR3 has 17 amino acids. Germline V lookup: CDR1 LGHNA, CDR2 YSLEER. The CDR3 is CASSQRGQGGVGYGYTF. DNA of the CDR3: TGCGCCAGCAGCCAACGGGGACAGGGAGGTGTCGGCTATGGCTACACCTTC.

This clonotype appeared a few times. The genes are TRBV7-9 and TRBJ1-6, with D hard to call. The V end lost 5 bases, the J end lost 8 bases, and 13 bases lay between the germline ends. The CDR3 is made up of 14 amino acids. The germline CDR1 and CDR2 sequences are SEHNR and FQNEAQ (reference sequence). The CDR3 is CASSGRVGDSPLHF. The CDR3 nucleotides are TGTGCCAGCAGCGGGAGGGTTGGGGATTCACCCCTCCACTTT. Combining the CDR3 with reference TRBV7-9 and TRBJ1-6 gives the whole variable domain DTGVSQNPRHKITKRGQNVTFRCDPISEHNRLYWYRQTLGQGPEFLTYFQNEAQLEKSRLLSDRFSAERPKGSFSTLEIQRTEQGDSAMYLCASSGRVGDSPLHFGNGTRLTVT.